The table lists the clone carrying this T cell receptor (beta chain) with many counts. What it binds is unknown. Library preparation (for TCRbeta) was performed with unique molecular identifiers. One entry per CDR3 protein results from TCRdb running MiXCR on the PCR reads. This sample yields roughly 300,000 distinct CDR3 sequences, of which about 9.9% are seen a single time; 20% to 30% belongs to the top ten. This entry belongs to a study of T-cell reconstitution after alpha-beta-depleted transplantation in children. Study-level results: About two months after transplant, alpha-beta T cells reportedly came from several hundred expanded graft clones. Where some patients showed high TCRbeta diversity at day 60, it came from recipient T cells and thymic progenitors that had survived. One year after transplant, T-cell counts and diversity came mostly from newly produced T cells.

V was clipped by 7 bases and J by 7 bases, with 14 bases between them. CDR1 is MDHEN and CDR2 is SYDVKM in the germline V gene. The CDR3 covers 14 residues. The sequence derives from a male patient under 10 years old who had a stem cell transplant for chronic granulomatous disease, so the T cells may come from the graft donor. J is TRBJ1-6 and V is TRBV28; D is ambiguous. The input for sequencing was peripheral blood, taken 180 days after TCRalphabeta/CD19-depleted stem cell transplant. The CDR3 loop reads CASIGLPENSPLHF. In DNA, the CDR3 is TGTGCCAGCATCGGACTCCCCGAAAATTCACCCCTCCACTTT.